The present T cell receptor (beta chain) was sequenced within a study of cytomegalovirus exposure and HLA in healthy donors. The CDR3 runs to 17 residues. The germline V gene encodes CDR1 SEHNR and CDR2 FQNEAQ (reference sequence). Deletions cut 1 base from V and 4 bases from J, with 16 bases between. Researchers ran the PCR with 60 Vbeta and 13 Jbeta primers. The table came from immunoSEQ multiplex PCR; TCRdb's copy has only in-frame clones and leaves some out. The data hold 150,000 to 200,000 clones, with approximately 85% observed a single time. The TCR originated in a woman in her forties or fifties in good health and CMV-seronegative. The sample was PBMCs. The V call is TRBV7-9, the J call TRBJ2-2; tentative D call: TRBD2 (6 bases). The DNA of the CDR3 is TGTGCCAGCAGCTTAGGGTTGGCGGGATCAAGCACCGGGGAGCTGTTTTTT. It translates to CASSLGLAGSSTGELFF.